This TCR beta chain was recorded in a study of OX40 agonist ivuxolimab in advanced cancers. The table came from immunoSEQ multiplex PCR; TCRdb's copy has only in-frame clones and leaves some out. Of 73,000 or so clones in the sample, 90% to 95% were seen once. Germline loops: CDR1 MNHEY, CDR2 SMNVEV (reference sequence). The length of the CDR3 is 15 residues. V shed 3 bases and J 4 bases; nucleotides not matched to a gene: 7. The TCR was taken from an adult with an advanced solid tumor such as melanoma, head and neck, liver or kidney cancer. The material was CD4+ or CD8+ T cells sorted from blood, obtained in a trial of the OX40 agonist ivuxolimab. V is TRBV27 and J is TRBJ2-7; 9 bases align to TRBD1. CDR3 bases: TGTGCCAGCAGTTTGAAACCGGGACAGGGTTACGAGCAGTACTTC. It encodes CASSLKPGQGYEQYF.